Many counts were recorded for the clone carrying this T cell receptor (beta chain). What it binds is unknown. This record comes from a study of T-cell reconstitution after alpha-beta-depleted transplantation in children. A TCRbeta library incorporating unique molecular identifiers was prepared. TCRdb processed the PCR reads anew with MiXCR; each CDR3 protein has one entry. This sample has roughly 280,000 distinct CDR3 sequences, with more than 9% found just once. The V and J ends lost 1 base and 0 bases respectively, with 7 bases between them. The length of the CDR3 is 15 residues. Germline lookup yields CDR1 MGHDK and CDR2 SYGVNS. General observations from the study: Reportedly, roughly two months post-transplant, alpha-beta T cells arose from several hundred expanded graft clones. T-cell counts and diversity were attributed mostly to newly produced T cells one year after transplant. The study traced high day-60 TCRbeta diversity in some patients to surviving recipient T cells and thymic progenitors.

The sample was peripheral blood, taken 180 days after TCRalphabeta/CD19-depleted stem cell transplant. This sequence joins TRBV25-1 and TRBJ2-1; perhaps TRBD2 as D (6 bases). The sequence was obtained from a male patient aged 2 to 10 who had a stem cell transplant for chronic granulomatous disease, so the T cells may come from the graft donor. CDR3 in DNA: TGTGCCAGCAGTGAATTCGGGAGCTCCTACAATGAGCAGTTCTTC. Translation: CASSEFGSSYNEQFF.